Each of the 31 T cell receptor beta chains below was sequenced from the same sample in a study of post-analysis software for immune sequencing data. These TCRs are of unknown antigen specificity. Researchers reported that TCR beta cDNA libraries carried unique molecular identifiers. TCRdb reanalysed the PCR reads using MiXCR and keeps one entry per CDR3 protein. This table holds about 200,000 distinct CDR3 sequences, 25% to 30% found once. Points from the study as a whole: The five TRBV segments detected at higher frequency in patients than in controls included TRBV5-6, TRBV5-1 and TRBV20-1.

Specimen: blood. These TCRs come from a girl between 2 and 17 years old with multiple sclerosis.

On this clonotype: It may be a read error: a sequence one base away is much more abundant. The genes are TRBV7-9 and TRBJ2-7; D gene unclear. The CDR3 sequence is 14 residues long. V dropped 5 bases and J dropped 5 bases, with 16 bases sitting between them. CDR1 is SEHNR and CDR2 is FQNEAQ in the germline V gene (reference sequence). Written as DNA, the CDR3 is TGTGCCAGCAGCCCCAGGACCCCCTTGGACGAGCAGTACTTC. This gives the protein CASSPRTPLDEQYF.

This clonotype was observed a handful of times. The rearrangement uses TRBV20-1 and TRBJ2-7; D not resolved. The CDR3 runs to 15 residues. The germline V and J ends were trimmed by 3 bases and 6 bases, with 21 bases remaining between them. From germline, CDR1 is DFQATT and CDR2 SNEGSKA (reference sequence). The CDR3 DNA reads TGCAGTGCTAGTAGGTCTAGTAGTATCAGTCGCGAGCAGTACTTC. Its translation is CSASRSSSISREQYF.

This chain links TRBV7-9 with TRBJ2-3; 8 nucleotides line up with TRBD2. The CDR3 spans 15 residues. V shed 3 bases and J 4 bases; nucleotides not matched to a gene: 6. The germline CDR1 and CDR2 sequences are SEHNR and FQNEAQ (reference sequence). The CDR3 region has the DNA TGTGCCAGCAGCTTTAGCGGGATAGGGGCAGATACGCAGTATTTT. Translation: CASSFSGIGADTQYF.

This clonotype was seen at least ten times. This sequence joins TRBV12-5 and TRBJ2-1; 9 bases agree with TRBD2. Germline CDR1 reads LGHNT; CDR2 reads FRNRAP. J was trimmed by 4 bases and V by 7 bases; bases with no gene match: 8. The CDR3 loop spans 15 amino acids. CDR3 protein: CASDPGLALYNEQFF. In nucleotides, the CDR3 is TGTGCTAGTGACCCGGGACTAGCTCTATACAATGAGCAGTTCTTC.

This chain connects TRBV7-2 to TRBJ2-1, with 11 bases that match TRBD2. Germline V CDR1 and CDR2: SGHTA, FQGNSA. This CDR3 has 16 residues. Trimming at V came to 1 base and at J to 7 bases, leaving 6 bases not matched to a gene. CDR3 in DNA: TGTGCCAGCAGCTTAGGAGTAGCGGGAGGGGAGAATGAGCAGTTCTTC. Translated: CASSLGVAGGENEQFF. Full variable domain (outside the CDR3, taken from reference TRBV7-2 and TRBJ2-1): GAGVSQSPSNKVTEKGKDVELRCDPISGHTALYWYRQSLGQGLEFLIYFQGNSAPDKSGLPSDRFSAERTGGSVSTLTIQRTQQEDSAVYLCASSLGVAGGENEQFFGPGTRLTVL.

This clonotype was picked up many times. V and J are TRBV20-1 and TRBJ2-4; 8 nucleotides match TRBD2. The CDR3 is made up of 13 amino acids. J was trimmed by 5 bases and V by 6 bases; bases with no gene match: 6. CDR1 is DFQATT and CDR2 is SNEGSKA in the germline V gene (reference sequence). CDR3 amino acids: CSAPSGGENIQYF. DNA of the CDR3: TGCAGTGCGCCCAGCGGGGGCGAAAACATTCAGTACTTC.

This clonotype was observed a few times. The V and J genes are TRBV28 and TRBJ2-1; TRBD2 matches at 7 bases. Germline V gives CDR1 MDHEN, CDR2 SYDVKM. With 8 bases clipped from V and 3 bases from J, the junction kept 10 bases outside the gene matches. The CDR3 contains 15 residues. The CDR3: CASRRGGTNYNEQFF. The DNA for the CDR3 is TGTGCCAGCCGCCGGGGCGGGACTAACTACAATGAGCAGTTCTTC. The variable domain in full, with the rest retrieved from reference TRBV28 and TRBJ2-1, is DVKVTQSSRYLVKRTGEKVFLECVQDMDHENMFWYRQDPGLGLRLIYFSYDVKMKEKGDIPEGYSVSREKKERFSLILESASTNQTSMYLCASRRGGTNYNEQFFGPGTRLTVL.

Worth noting for this clonotype: Possible read error: a much larger clone is one base away. The chain combines TRBV7-3 with TRBJ2-1, with D unclear. The DNA matches TRBJ2-7 better at its end, which makes the J call doubtful. Germline-derived CDR1 and CDR2 are SGHTA and FQGTGA. CDR3 length: 18 residues. As DNA, the CDR3 is TGTGCCAGCAGCTTATGGCCCCATATGGGTGGGTCCTACAATGAGCAGTACTTC. It encodes CASSLWPHMGGSYNEQYF.

This chain joins TRBV6-5 and TRBJ2-5; 10 bases agree with TRBD2. The J call may be faulty, since TRBJ2-7 better matches the DNA end. The CDR3 loop spans 15 amino acids. The germline V gene has CDR1 MNHEY and CDR2 SVGAGI. The CDR3 is CASSVTSGAYDEQYF. In DNA form, the CDR3 reads TGTGCCAGCAGTGTCACTAGCGGGGCCTACGACGAGCAGTACTTC.

The rearrangement uses TRBV5-1 and TRBJ1-5; D might be TRBD1 (5 bases). Trimming left V 0 bases short and J 6 bases short, with 7 bases between. This CDR3 comprises 13 residues. Germline V gene sequence: CDR1 SGHRS, CDR2 YFSETQ. DNA for the CDR3: TGCGCCAGCAGCTTGGTGGGGGGTCAGCCCCAGCATTTT. Amino acid sequence: CASSLVGGQPQHF. Filled out from reference TRBV5-1 and TRBJ1-5, the complete variable domain reads KAGVTQTPRYLIKTRGQQVTLSCSPISGHRSVSWYQQTPGQGLQFLFEYFSETQRNKGNFPGRFSGRQFSNSRSEMNVSTLELGDSALYLCASSLVGGQPQHFGDGTRLSIL.

V usage is TRBV28 and J usage is TRBJ1-2; D might be TRBD1 (5 bases). The CDR3 sequence is 15 residues long. Germline CDR1 reads MDHEN; CDR2 reads SYDVKM. The V end lost 2 bases, the J end lost 4 bases, and 14 bases lay between the germline ends. The CDR3 reads CASSLMAGWGYGYTF. As DNA, the CDR3 is TGTGCCAGCAGTTTAATGGCAGGGTGGGGCTATGGCTACACCTTC.

In this sample, this clonotype turned up many times. The chain uses TRBV5-1 and TRBJ1-2; 7 bases agree with TRBD1. The V and J ends lost 7 bases and 4 bases, in that order; junction bases with no gene match: 7. CDR3 length equals 13 residues. CDR1 SGHRS and CDR2 YFSETQ come from the germline V gene. DNA of the CDR3: TGCGCCAGCGGATCCCCAGGGGGCTATGGCTACACCTTC. It translates to CASGSPGGYGYTF.

Ten or more counts support this clonotype. The J gene is TRBJ1-2, the V gene TRBV27; TRBD1 might be the D (5 bases). Per germline, CDR1 MNHEY and CDR2 SMNVEV (reference sequence). V lost 0 bases and J 11 bases, leaving 13 bases between the germline ends. CDR3 size: 13 residues. This CDR3 reads CASSLSGVGGYTF. CDR3 in DNA: TGTGCCAGCAGTTTATCAGGGGTGGGTGGTTACACCTTC.

In its sample, this clonotype was seen many times. The rearrangement joins TRBV5-1 to TRBJ1-4, with D unresolved. Deletions cut 4 bases from V and 10 bases from J, with 20 bases between. CDR3 size: 15 residues. Germline loops: CDR1 SGHRS, CDR2 YFSETQ. The CDR3 sequence: CASSPLDGETGKLFF. The CDR3 bases are TGCGCCAGCAGCCCCCTGGATGGGGAGACTGGAAAACTGTTTTTT.

This clonotype appeared many times. V is TRBV4-1 and J is TRBJ2-7, with TRBD1 identical over 9 bases. V was clipped by 6 bases and J by 2 bases; unmatched bases: 8. Germline CDR1 and CDR2: MGHRA and YSYEKL. This CDR3 is built from 15 residues. CDR3 nucleotide sequence: TGCGCCAGCAGACTGACGGGACAGGGAACCTACGAGCAGTACTTC. Translation gives CASRLTGQGTYEQYF.

The rearrangement links TRBV30 to TRBJ2-7, with a weak D call TRBD1 (6 bases). Trimming left V 5 bases short and J 9 bases short, with 23 bases between. Germline-derived CDR1 and CDR2 are GTSNPN and SVGIG (reference sequence). This CDR3 spans 14 amino acids. The CDR3 bases are TGTGCCTGGCTAAATCCTGGGGGCACTAAAGGGCAGTACTTC. This sequence encodes CAWLNPGGTKGQYF.

This clonotype appeared a few times. The chain recombines TRBV2 with TRBJ2-5, with 7 bases fitting TRBD2. V was pared by 3 bases and J by 5 bases, with 6 bases of the junction left unmatched. This CDR3 is 14 amino acids long. The germline CDR1 and CDR2 sequences are SNHLY and FYNNEI. The CDR3 DNA reads TGTGCCAGCAGTGAGCGGGAGTTATTGGAGACCCAGTACTTC. Translation: CASSERELLETQYF.

The chain is built from TRBV20-1 and TRBJ1-1; D gene uncertain. V dropped 7 bases and J dropped 4 bases, with 19 bases sitting between them. The CDR3 spans 14 residues. Germline loops: CDR1 DFQATT, CDR2 SNEGSKA (reference sequence). The CDR3 protein is CSVRRSHVGTEAFF. CDR3 nucleotides: TGCAGTGTTCGCCGGAGCCATGTGGGCACTGAAGCTTTCTTT.

The V gene is TRBV18, the J gene TRBJ2-1, with 8 positions matching TRBD1. V dropped 4 bases and J dropped 14; count of bases not matched to a gene: 19. This CDR3 has 16 residues. Germline loops: CDR1 KGHSH, CDR2 LQKENI. CDR3 sequence (DNA): TGTGCCAGCTCACTTCAGGGGGCAGTACAGTACAATAGGAAGTTCTTC. Its translation: CASSLQGAVQYNRKFF.

The sample holds many counts of this clonotype. This rearrangement joins TRBV5-6 to TRBJ2-5; weak D call: TRBD1 (6 bases). The V and J ends lost 1 base and 2 bases respectively, with 12 bases between them. The CDR3 is made up of 15 amino acids. From germline, CDR1 is SGHDT and CDR2 YYEEEE. The CDR3 DNA follows: TGTGCCAGCAGCTTGTCGGGCCAGGGGCAAGAGACCCAGTACTTC. Translation gives CASSLSGQGQETQYF.

With respect to this clonotype: With a much larger clone just one base away, this may be a read error. The rearrangement uses TRBV12-3 or TRBV12-4 and TRBJ2-1, with D tentatively TRBD1 or TRBD2 (5 bases each). Trimming removed 8 bases from V and 6 bases from J, with 17 bases in between. CDR3 length equals 14 residues. This CDR3 reads CASGCGDGGNEQFF. The DNA for the CDR3 is TGTGCCAGCGGTTGTGGGGATGGGGGCAATGAGCAGTTCTTC.

The chain joins TRBV19 to TRBJ2-1, with a possible D match to TRBD2 (7 bases). The ends were cut back, 6 bases at V and 8 bases at J, with 14 bases in the middle. Germline V gene data show CDR1 as LNHDA and CDR2 as SQIVND (reference sequence). The CDR3 is made up of 13 amino acids. CDR3 sequence: CASRHGGADEQFF. The DNA of the CDR3 is TGTGCCAGTAGACATGGGGGGGCCGATGAGCAGTTCTTC.

This clonotype was seen a few times. The chain recombines TRBV15 with TRBJ2-7; D remains ambiguous. Germline CDR1 is LNHNV and CDR2 is YYDKDF (reference sequence). This CDR3 is 14 amino acids long. V dropped 1 base and J dropped 3 bases, with 10 bases sitting between them. The CDR3 protein is CATSRVSRGYEQYF. Here the CDR3 DNA reads TGTGCCACCAGCAGAGTCTCGAGAGGCTACGAGCAGTACTTC.

This clonotype appeared many times. The genes are TRBV6-5 and TRBJ1-2, with TRBD1 matching 9 bases. Unmatched junction bases numbered 16, after V lost 6 bases and J lost 8 bases. The V gene's germline CDR1 is MNHEY and CDR2 SVGAGI. CDR3 length: 16 residues. CDR3 region: CASSRFPGQGPWGYTF. CDR3 DNA: TGTGCCAGCAGCAGATTCCCGGGACAGGGACCGTGGGGCTACACCTTC.

About this clonotype itself: This clone may be a read error of a much larger clone one base away. The rearrangement links TRBV28 to TRBJ2-3, with 7 nucleotides matching TRBD2. Losses at the gene ends were 5 bases for V and 4 bases for J; bases not matched to a gene: 9. This CDR3 contains 15 residues. The germline gives CDR1 MDHEN, CDR2 SYDVKM. This CDR3 reads CASSNGLESADTQYF. The CDR3 coding sequence is TGTGCCAGCAGTAATGGACTAGAGAGCGCAGATACGCAGTATTTT.

This clonotype was seen a handful of times. The V call is TRBV7-8, the J call TRBJ1-4; TRBD1 is a possible D gene (5 bases). From germline, CDR1 is SGHVS and CDR2 FQNEAQ. V was clipped by 4 bases and J by 0 bases, with 9 bases between them. CDR3 length equals 15 residues. The CDR3 loop reads CASSSGHTTNEKLFF. The CDR3 DNA reads TGTGCCAGCAGCTCCGGACATACAACTAATGAAAAACTGTTTTTT. The whole variable domain, filled in from reference TRBV7-8 and TRBJ1-4, reads GAGVSQSPRYKVAKRGQDVALRCDPISGHVSLFWYQQALGQGPEFLTYFQNEAQLDKSGLPSDRFFAERPEGSVSTLKIQRTQQEDSAVYLCASSSGHTTNEKLFFGSGTQLSVL.

J is TRBJ1-5 and V is TRBV20-1, with 9 bases matching TRBD1. Trimming took 3 bases from V and 6 from J; bases not matched to a gene: 3. From germline, CDR1 is DFQATT and CDR2 SNEGSKA (reference sequence). The CDR3 runs 13 residues. The CDR3 nucleotides read TGCAGTGCTAGCGGGACAGGGACTCAGCCCCAGCATTTT. This gives the protein CSASGTGTQPQHF.

Regarding this clonotype: This is likely a read error, given that the CDR3 carries no conserved phenylalanine or tryptophan at its end. The rearrangement links TRBV28 to TRBJ2-7, with TRBD2 identical over 7 bases. Germline loops: CDR1 MDHEN, CDR2 SYDVKM. V shed 5 bases and J 5 bases; nucleotides not matched to a gene: 6. The CDR3 runs to 13 residues. The CDR3 nucleotides are TGTGCCAGCAGTATAGGGACTACTGACGAGCAGTACTCC. Protein sequence: CASSIGTTDEQYS.

This rearrangement joins TRBV21-1 to TRBJ1-1. TRBV21-1 is a pseudogene segment. The CDR3 length is 13 residues. Here the CDR3 reads CASSKAPRTEAFF. The CDR3 bases are TGTGCCAGCAGCAAAGCTCCACGGACTGAAGCTTTCTTT.

This clonotype has ten or more counts. This CDR3 is CASSLGEGGFYGYTF. CDR3 coding DNA: TGTGCCAGCAGCCTGGGTGAGGGGGGCTTCTATGGCTACACCTTC. The gene calls are TRBV6-1 and TRBJ1-2, with D perhaps TRBD1 (6 bases). The V gene's germline CDR1 is MNHNS and CDR2 SASEGT. This CDR3 contains 15 residues. V lost 6 bases and J 4 bases, leaving 18 bases between the germline ends.

This clonotype was seen at least ten times. The chain uses TRBV12-3 or TRBV12-4 and TRBJ2-7, with a tentative D call TRBD1 (7 bases). Between the trimmed V and J ends, which lost 3 bases and 2 bases, there was a span of 14 bases. The length of the CDR3 is 15 residues. As DNA, the CDR3 is TGTGCCAGCAGTTTGGGGCAGGGGGGAACCTACGAGCAGTACTTC. This encodes CASSLGQGGTYEQYF.